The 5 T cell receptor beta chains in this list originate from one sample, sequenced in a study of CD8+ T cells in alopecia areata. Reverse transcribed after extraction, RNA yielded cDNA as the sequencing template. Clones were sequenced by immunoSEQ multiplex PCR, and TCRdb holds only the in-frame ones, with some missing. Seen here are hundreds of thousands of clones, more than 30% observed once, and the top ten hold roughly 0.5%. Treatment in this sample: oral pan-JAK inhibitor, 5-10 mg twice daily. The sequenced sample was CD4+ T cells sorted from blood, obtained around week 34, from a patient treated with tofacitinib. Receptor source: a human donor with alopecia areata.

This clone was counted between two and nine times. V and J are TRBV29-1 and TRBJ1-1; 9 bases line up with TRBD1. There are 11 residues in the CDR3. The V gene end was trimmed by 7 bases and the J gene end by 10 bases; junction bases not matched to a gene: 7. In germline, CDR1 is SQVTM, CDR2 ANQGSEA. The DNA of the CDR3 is TGCAGCGGTCGGACAGGGGCAGGAGCTTTCTTT. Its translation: CSGRTGAGAFF.

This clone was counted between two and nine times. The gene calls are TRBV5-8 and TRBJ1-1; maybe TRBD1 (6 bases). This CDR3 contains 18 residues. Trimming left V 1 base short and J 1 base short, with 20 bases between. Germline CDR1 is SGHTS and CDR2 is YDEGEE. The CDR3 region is CASSLWAIGGRTNTEAFF. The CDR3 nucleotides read TGTGCCAGCAGCTTGTGGGCCATCGGGGGGCGGACGAACACTGAAGCTTTCTTT.

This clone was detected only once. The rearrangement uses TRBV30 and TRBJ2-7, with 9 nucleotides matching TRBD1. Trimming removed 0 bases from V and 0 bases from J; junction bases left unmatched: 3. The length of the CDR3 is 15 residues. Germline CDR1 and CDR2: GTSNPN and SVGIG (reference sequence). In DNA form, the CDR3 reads TGTGCCTGGAGTGTAGGGACAGGGAGCTCCTACGAGCAGTACTTC. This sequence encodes CAWSVGTGSSYEQYF.

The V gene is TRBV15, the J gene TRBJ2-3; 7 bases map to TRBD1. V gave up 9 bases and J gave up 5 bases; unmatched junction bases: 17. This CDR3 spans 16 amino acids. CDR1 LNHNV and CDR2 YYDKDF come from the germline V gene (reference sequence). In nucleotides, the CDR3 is TGTGCCACACGAGAGACCCACAGGGGAACGAGAGATACGCAGTATTTT. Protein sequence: CATRETHRGTRDTQYF.

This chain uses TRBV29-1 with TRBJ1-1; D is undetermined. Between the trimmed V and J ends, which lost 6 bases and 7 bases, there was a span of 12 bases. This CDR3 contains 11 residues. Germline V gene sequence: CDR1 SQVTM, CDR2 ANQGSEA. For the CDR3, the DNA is TGCAGCGTGGCAAGGACGGATGAAGCTTTCTTT. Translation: CSVARTDEAFF.